This T cell receptor beta chain was observed in a study of blood T cell repertoires in COVID-19. Method: immunoSEQ multiplex PCR; TCRdb's copy keeps in-frame clones and lacks some. The table records around 160,000 clones, approximately 87% of them present only once. V trimming: 0 bases; J trimming: 3 bases; junction bases outside the gene matches: 1. CDR3 length equals 14 residues. Germline V gene data show CDR1 as SGHRS and CDR2 as YFSETQ. Adults between roughly 18 and 89 years of age took part from 20 to 25 US areas. Cohorts were based on clinical histories the participants reported. Sequenced material: PBMCs or T cells enriched from blood (not recorded which). The V gene is TRBV5-1, the J gene TRBJ1-1; TRBD1 aligns across 8 bases. This clonotype originated in a woman between 25 and 40 years old with acute COVID-19. The CDR3 bases are TGCGCCAGCAGCTTGGGCAGGGGGCACACTGAAGCTTTCTTT. Protein product: CASSLGRGHTEAFF.